The 9 T cell receptor beta chains below come from one sample, sequenced in a study of T cells in Graves' hyperthyroidism and ophthalmopathy. TCR beta CDR3 regions were amplified from RNA transcripts. First-round RT-PCR of the TCR CDR3 relied on the HTBI primer set. Via MiXCR, TCRdb re-called the multiplex PCR reads, giving one row per CDR3 protein. The sample has roughly 580,000 distinct CDR3 sequences, roughly 46% seen once. The sample consisted of peripheral blood or thyroid tissue (not recorded which). Every receptor here comes from a woman aged 18-29 years with Graves' hyperthyroidism.

Many counts were recorded for this clonotype. This chain uses TRBV12-3 or TRBV12-4 with TRBJ1-6; 7 bases map to TRBD1. J lost 5 bases, V lost 5 bases, and 3 bases had no gene match. The CDR3 extends over 14 amino acids. DNA of the CDR3: TGTGCCAGCAGTCCGGGACAGAATAATTCACCCCTCCACTTT. It encodes CASSPGQNNSPLHF.

The V gene is TRBV20-1, the J gene TRBJ1-5; 7 positions agree with TRBD1. V shed 6 bases and J 1 base; nucleotides not matched to a gene: 12. The CDR3 spans 16 residues. CDR1 and CDR2 from the germline V gene are DFQATT and SNEGSKA (reference sequence). The CDR3 DNA sequence: TGCAGTGCGGACCCTGGCGGGACAGTGAGCAATCAGCCCCAGCATTTT. The encoded protein is CSADPGGTVSNQPQHF.

The rearrangement links TRBV29-1 to TRBJ1-3; no clear D gene. Trimming took 7 bases from V and 4 from J, leaving 14 bases between them. Per the germline V gene, CDR1 is SQVTM and CDR2 is ANQGSEA. The CDR3 loop spans 13 amino acids. The CDR3 here is CSADSGAGNTIYF. CDR3 nucleotide sequence: TGCAGCGCTGATTCGGGTGCCGGAAACACCATATATTTT.

The chain joins TRBV9 to TRBJ2-5; D might be TRBD1 or TRBD2, each matching 5 bases. Germline loops: CDR1 SGDLS, CDR2 YYNGEE. This CDR3 region has 16 residues. Trimming left V 2 bases short and J 8 bases short, with 22 bases between. This CDR3 is CASSVGPSPRGDTQYF. In nucleotides, the CDR3 is TGTGCCAGCAGCGTTGGGCCTAGTCCCAGAGGGGATACCCAGTACTTC.

The J gene is TRBJ2-2, the V gene TRBV10-3, with TRBD2 matching 7 bases. With V trimmed by 8 bases and J by 0 bases, 0 bases remained unmatched. Looked up from germline, CDR1 is ENHRY and CDR2 is SYGVKD. The CDR3 has 13 amino acids. The CDR3 loop reads CAIAGANTGELFF. The CDR3 DNA reads as TGTGCCATCGCGGGAGCGAACACCGGGGAGCTGTTTTTT.

The gene calls are TRBV10-3 and TRBJ2-7; 7 positions agree with TRBD2. The CDR3 consists of 14 residues. CDR1 and CDR2 (germline): ENHRY, SYGVKD. CDR3 in amino acids: CADVNKGGFYEQYF. CDR3 DNA: TGTGCTGACGTGAACAAGGGAGGGTTTTACGAGCAGTACTTC.

This clonotype was seen a handful of times. The V gene is TRBV3-1, the J gene TRBJ1-2; D is undetermined. Germline CDR1 and CDR2: LGHDT and YNNKEL (reference sequence). The CDR3 sequence is 12 residues long. V was pared by 0 bases and J by 4 bases, with 3 bases between. CDR3 nucleotides: TGTGCCAGCAGCCAAGAACCCTATGGCTACACCTTC. Translated, it gives CASSQEPYGYTF.

The genes are TRBV10-3 and TRBJ1-2, with D tentatively TRBD1 (5 bases). V lost 5 bases, J lost 6 bases, and 13 bases lay in between. The V gene's germline CDR1 is ENHRY and CDR2 SYGVKD. The CDR3 loop spans 13 amino acids. This CDR3 is CAISLGRVNGYTF. The CDR3 nucleotides are TGTGCCATCAGTTTAGGCAGGGTGAATGGCTACACCTTC.

In regard to this clonotype: This may arise from a read error, as a much more abundant clone is one base away. This chain connects TRBV7-9 to TRBJ2-7, with 10 bases fitting TRBD2. CDR1 and CDR2 from the germline V gene are SEHNR and FQNEAQ (reference sequence). The CDR3 covers 16 residues. The CDR3 DNA follows: TGTGCCAGCAGCGAGGGTGGACTAGCGGATCAAGAGACCCAGCACTTC. Protein: CASSEGGLADQETQHF.